These 5 T cell receptor beta chains were sequenced from one sample in a study of T cell clonotyping in hematopoietic cell transplantation. As for time point: recipient sample about 28 days before transplant, after cytoreduction. Profiling relied on immunoSEQ multiplex PCR, and the TCRdb table lists in-frame clones only, not all of them. The sample contains fewer than 50,000 clones, about nine tenths of which appear only once. Specimen: peripheral blood mononuclear cells, collected before stem cell transplant. These receptors were collected from a man between 60 and 70 years old with biphenotypic leukemia. Some clones in this sample may be carry-over from other donors' samples.

This chain uses TRBV10-3 with TRBJ2-3; possibly TRBD2 for D (6 bases). The CDR3 spans 16 residues. The V gene's germline CDR1 is ENHRY and CDR2 SYGVKD. V dropped 7 bases and J dropped 0 bases, with 17 bases sitting between them. The CDR3 nucleotides read TGTGCCATCAAAATAGGCGGGGCCGCTAGCACAGATACGCAGTATTTT. Residues: CAIKIGGAASTDTQYF.

The chain employs TRBV19 and TRBJ2-6; D ambiguous. The CDR3 has 14 amino acids. Germline V lookup: CDR1 LNHDA, CDR2 SQIVND (reference sequence). With 1 base removed from V and 0 bases from J, the gap between germline ends came to 1 base. CDR3 coding DNA: TGTGCCAGTAGTATAGCCTCTGGGGCCAACGTCCTGACTTTC. Translation: CASSIASGANVLTF.

The CDR3: CASSSRDREDTQYF. The CDR3 bases are TGTGCCAGCAGCTCAAGAGACAGGGAAGATACGCAGTATTTT. The V gene is TRBV5-4, the J gene TRBJ2-3, with 7 bases identical to TRBD1. The length of the CDR3 is 14 residues. The trim removed 3 bases at V and 5 bases at J, leaving 6 bases unmatched. Germline loops: CDR1 SGHNT, CDR2 YYREEE (reference sequence).

This chain uses TRBV30 with TRBJ1-1; weak D call: TRBD1 (6 bases). The CDR3 spans 18 residues. Trimming removed 0 bases at V and 0 bases at J, with 20 bases between. Germline loops: CDR1 GTSNPN, CDR2 SVGIG (reference sequence). The CDR3 sequence: CAWSVRAGAVRMNTEAFF. CDR3 coding DNA: TGTGCCTGGAGTGTACGGGCGGGGGCAGTTCGTATGAACACTGAAGCTTTCTTT.

V is TRBV11-1 and J is TRBJ1-1; no firm D call. Trimming left V 1 base short and J 1 base short, with 10 bases between. CDR1 is SGHAT and CDR2 is FQDESV in the germline V gene (reference sequence). CDR3 length: 15 amino acids. For the CDR3, the DNA is TGTGCCAGCAGCTTAGGGGGAACCCGGAACACTGAAGCTTTCTTT. Translation gives CASSLGGTRNTEAFF.